The entry below describes one T cell receptor beta chain. The data were taken from a study of shared clonotypes between healthy human individuals. Measured with immunoSEQ multiplex PCR; TCRdb has only the in-frame clones, and not every one. The table shows approximately 1,500,000 clones, with approximately 98% occurring only once. Germline lookup yields CDR1 SGHAT and CDR2 FQNNGV. V lost 4 bases to trimming and J lost 0 bases, with 16 bases between them. This CDR3 comprises 16 residues. The receptor comes from a man between 25 and 39 years old in good health. The genes are TRBV11-2 and TRBJ2-7; D is undetermined. Sequencing was carried out using naive CD4+ T cells sorted from blood. Subset described: CD45RA+ positively selected. The CDR3 region is CASSSSSGPPSYEQYF. CDR3 sequence (DNA): TGTGCCAGCAGCTCATCCTCCGGCCCACCCTCCTACGAGCAGTACTTC.